This T cell receptor (beta chain) was observed in a study of sequential checkpoint blockade in melanoma. Treatment defined: randomized to nivolumab then ipilimumab (arm A) or the reverse (arm B). Measured with immunoSEQ multiplex PCR; TCRdb has only the in-frame clones, and not every one. The sample consists of approximately 12,000 clones, about 80% of them appearing once. V was clipped by 3 bases and J by 0 bases; unmatched bases: 14. Germline CDR1 reads LGHNA; CDR2 reads YNFKEQ. There are 19 residues in the CDR3. Sequenced here: CD8+ T cells sorted from blood (inferred from file names), sampled from a patient given nivolumab and ipilimumab in sequence. This clonotype was sampled from a human donor with melanoma. V usage is TRBV4-2 and J usage is TRBJ1-5, with 7 bases that match TRBD1. CDR3 loop: CASSQSPTGAPYSNQPQHF. CDR3 DNA: TGTGCCAGCAGCCAGAGTCCAACAGGGGCACCTTATAGCAATCAGCCCCAGCATTTT.